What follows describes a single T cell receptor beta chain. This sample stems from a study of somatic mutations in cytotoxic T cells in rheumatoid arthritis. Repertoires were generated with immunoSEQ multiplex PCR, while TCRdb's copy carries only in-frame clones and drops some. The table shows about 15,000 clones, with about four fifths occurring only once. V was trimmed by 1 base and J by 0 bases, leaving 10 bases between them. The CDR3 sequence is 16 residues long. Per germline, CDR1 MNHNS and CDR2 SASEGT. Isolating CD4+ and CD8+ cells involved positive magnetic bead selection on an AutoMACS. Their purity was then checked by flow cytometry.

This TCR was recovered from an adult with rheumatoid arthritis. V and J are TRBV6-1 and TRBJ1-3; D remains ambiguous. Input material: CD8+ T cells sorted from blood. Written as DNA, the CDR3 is TGTGCCAGCAGTGAAGATGCAGGAGTCTCTGGAAACACCATATATTTT. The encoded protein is CASSEDAGVSGNTIYF.